These 6 T cell receptor beta chains share one sample of origin, sequenced in a study of blood T cell repertoires in COVID-19. Measured with immunoSEQ multiplex PCR; TCRdb has only the in-frame clones, and not every one. The sample lists some 200,000 clones; roughly 87% were seen once. Sequenced sample: peripheral blood. The origin of the receptors is a woman aged 35 to 49 with acute or convalescent COVID-19.

The gene calls are TRBV5-1 and TRBJ1-1, with 7 bases lining up with TRBD1. Looked up from germline, CDR1 is SGHRS and CDR2 is YFSETQ. V dropped 3 bases and J dropped 0; count of bases not matched to a gene: 2. CDR3 length equals 14 residues. The CDR3: CASSSQGVNTEAFF. The CDR3, as DNA: TGCGCCAGCAGCTCTCAGGGGGTGAACACTGAAGCTTTCTTT.

V usage is TRBV5-1 and J usage is TRBJ1-2; D is unclear. The ends were cut back, 1 base at V and 8 bases at J, with 12 bases in the middle. The CDR3 covers 13 residues. Looked up from germline, CDR1 is SGHRS and CDR2 is YFSETQ. CDR3 sequence reads: CASSLNTGSGYTF. The CDR3 DNA reads as TGCGCCAGCAGCTTGAATACGGGATCGGGCTACACCTTC.

In this sample, this clone turned up once. The rearrangement joins TRBV30 to TRBJ1-4, with a weak D call TRBD1 (5 bases). V was cut by 5 bases and J by 6 bases, with 10 bases left in between. CDR3 length: 12 residues. CDR1 GTSNPN and CDR2 SVGIG come from the germline V gene (reference sequence). In DNA form, the CDR3 reads TGTGCCTGGGGGCAGGGCTATGAAAAACTGTTTTTT. Its protein product is CAWGQGYEKLFF.

This clone has more than one count but fewer than ten. The V gene is TRBV7-8, the J gene TRBJ2-5, with D tentatively TRBD2 (5 bases). The V gene lost 1 base and the J gene lost 5 bases, with 14 bases spanning the gap. The CDR3 is made up of 15 amino acids. The germline V gene encodes CDR1 SGHVS and CDR2 FQNEAQ. The CDR3: CASSLERPPGETQYF. The CDR3 DNA reads TGTGCCAGCAGCTTAGAACGCCCACCGGGGGAGACCCAGTACTTC.

This sequence joins TRBV7-8 and TRBJ1-6; 7 bases line up with TRBD1. The CDR3 is 16 residues long. J lost 7 bases, V lost 5 bases, and 11 bases had no gene match. Germline V gene sequence: CDR1 SGHVS, CDR2 FQNEAQ. The CDR3, as DNA: TGTGCCAGCAGCCGGAATAGACAGGGCCCAAATTCACCCCTCCACTTT. Translating it yields CASSRNRQGPNSPLHF.

The J gene is TRBJ2-7, the V gene TRBV13, with D possibly being TRBD2 (6 bases). From germline, CDR1 is PRHDT and CDR2 FYEKMQ (reference sequence). V lost 5 bases and J 2 bases, leaving 13 bases between the germline ends. This CDR3 is 14 amino acids long. CDR3 in DNA: TGTGCCAGCAGCCCAGCCCTAGCGCCCTACGAGCAGTACTTC. This codes for CASSPALAPYEQYF.